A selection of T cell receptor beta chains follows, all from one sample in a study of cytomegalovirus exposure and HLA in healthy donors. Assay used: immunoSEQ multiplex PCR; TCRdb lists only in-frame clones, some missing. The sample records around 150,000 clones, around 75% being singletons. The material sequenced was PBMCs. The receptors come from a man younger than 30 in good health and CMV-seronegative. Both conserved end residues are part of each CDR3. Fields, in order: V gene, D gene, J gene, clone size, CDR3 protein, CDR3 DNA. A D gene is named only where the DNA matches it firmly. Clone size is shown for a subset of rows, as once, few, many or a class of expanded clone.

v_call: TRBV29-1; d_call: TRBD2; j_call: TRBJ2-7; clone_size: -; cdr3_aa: CSVESWGGRTGYEQYF; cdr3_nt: TGCAGCGTTGAATCCTGGGGCGGGAGGACTGGTTACGAGCAGTACTTC
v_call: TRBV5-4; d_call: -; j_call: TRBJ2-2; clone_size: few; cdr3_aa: CASSPQGTGELFF; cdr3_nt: TGTGCCAGCAGCCCACAGGGTACCGGGGAGCTGTTTTTT
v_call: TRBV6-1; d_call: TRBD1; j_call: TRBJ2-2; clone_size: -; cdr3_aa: CASSRTGETGELFF; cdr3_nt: TGTGCCAGCAGTCGCACAGGGGAGACCGGGGAGCTGTTTTTT
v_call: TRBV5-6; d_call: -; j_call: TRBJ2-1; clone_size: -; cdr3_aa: CASSFANEQFF; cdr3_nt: TGTGCCAGCAGCTTCGCGAATGAGCAGTTCTTC
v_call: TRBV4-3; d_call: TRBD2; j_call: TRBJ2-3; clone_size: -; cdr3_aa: CASSQELAGGPDTQYF; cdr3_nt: TGCGCCAGCAGCCAAGAACTAGCGGGAGGGCCAGATACGCAGTATTTT
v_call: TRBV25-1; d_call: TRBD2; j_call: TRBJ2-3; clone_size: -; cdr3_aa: CASSEYERGNTDTQYF; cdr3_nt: TGTGCCAGCAGTGAATATGAGCGGGGAAACACAGATACGCAGTATTTT
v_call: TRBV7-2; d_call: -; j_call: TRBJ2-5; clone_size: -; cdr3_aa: CASSFWVGQAETQYF; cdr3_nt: TGTGCCAGCAGCTTTTGGGTCGGCCAGGCGGAGACCCAGTACTTC
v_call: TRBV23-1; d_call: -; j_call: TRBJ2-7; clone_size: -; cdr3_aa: CASSPPVVSYEQYF; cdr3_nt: TGCGCCAGCAGTCCCCCGGTGGTCTCCTACGAGCAGTACTTC
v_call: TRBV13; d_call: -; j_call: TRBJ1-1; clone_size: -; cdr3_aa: CASSPRGGTEAFF; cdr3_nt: TGTGCCAGCAGCCCGCGGGGAGGGACTGAAGCTTTCTTT
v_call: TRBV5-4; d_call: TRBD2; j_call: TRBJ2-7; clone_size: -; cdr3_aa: CASSASTGTSVHEQYF; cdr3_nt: TGTGCCAGCAGCGCCTCCACCGGGACTAGCGTCCACGAGCAGTACTTC
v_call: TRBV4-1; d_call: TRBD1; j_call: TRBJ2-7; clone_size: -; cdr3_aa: CASSQVQGVPYEQYF; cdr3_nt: TGCGCCAGCAGCCAGGTACAGGGGGTACCCTACGAGCAGTACTTC
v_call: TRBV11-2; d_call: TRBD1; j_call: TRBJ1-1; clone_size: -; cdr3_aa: CASSSLRRQGANTEAFF; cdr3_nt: TGTGCCAGCAGCTCCCTTAGGAGACAGGGGGCGAACACTGAAGCTTTCTTT
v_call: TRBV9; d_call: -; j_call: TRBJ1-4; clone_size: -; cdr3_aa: CASSVEGDGEKLFF; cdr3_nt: TGTGCCAGCAGCGTAGAGGGGGATGGGGAAAAACTGTTTTTT
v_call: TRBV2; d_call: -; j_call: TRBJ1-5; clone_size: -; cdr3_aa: CASRPDSRPDQPQHF; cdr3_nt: TGTGCCAGCAGACCCGACAGCCGACCCGATCAGCCCCAGCATTTT
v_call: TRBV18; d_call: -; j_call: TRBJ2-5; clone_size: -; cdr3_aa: CASSSSGTIGQTQYF; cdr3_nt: TGTGCCAGCTCATCTTCCGGGACAATAGGCCAGACCCAGTACTTC
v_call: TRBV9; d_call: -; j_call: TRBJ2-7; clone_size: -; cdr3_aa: CASSISDYPSYEQYF; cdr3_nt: TGTGCCAGCAGCATCTCCGACTACCCCTCCTACGAGCAGTACTTC
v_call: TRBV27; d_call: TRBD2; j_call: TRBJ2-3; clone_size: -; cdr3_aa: CASSKNSGISTDTQYF; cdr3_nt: TGTGCCAGCAGTAAAAATAGCGGGATAAGCACAGATACGCAGTATTTT
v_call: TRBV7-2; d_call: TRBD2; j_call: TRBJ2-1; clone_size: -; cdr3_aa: CASSLALAGVSDEQFF; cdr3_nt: TGTGCCAGCAGCTTAGCTCTAGCGGGAGTCTCGGATGAGCAGTTCTTC
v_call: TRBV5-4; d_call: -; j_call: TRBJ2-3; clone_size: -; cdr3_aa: CASSKPPDTQYF; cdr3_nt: TGTGCCAGCAGCAAGCCTCCGGATACGCAGTATTTT
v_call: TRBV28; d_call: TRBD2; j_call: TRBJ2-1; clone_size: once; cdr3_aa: CAEGRAPDEQFF; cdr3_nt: TGTGCCGAGGGGAGGGCCCCTGATGAGCAGTTCTTC
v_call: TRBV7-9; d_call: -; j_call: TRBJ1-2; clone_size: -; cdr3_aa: CASSFSAGNYGYTF; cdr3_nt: TGTGCCAGCAGCTTTTCAGCAGGAAACTATGGCTACACCTTC
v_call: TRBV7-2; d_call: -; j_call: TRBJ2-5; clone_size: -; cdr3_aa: CASSQRAQETQYF; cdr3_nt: TGTGCCAGCAGCCAGAGGGCTCAAGAGACCCAGTACTTC